The 9 T cell receptor beta chains presented below share a single source sample, sequenced in a study of T cells expressing NK-cell markers. For each CDR3 protein, TCRdb gives one entry from its re-call of the 5' RACE reads, without DNA. The table lists about 460,000 distinct CDR3 sequences, with 1.4% in the top ten. Sequenced input: blood T cells: a sorted CD56 or NKG2C T cell subset, CD4+ or CD8+ T cells, or bulk PBMC T cells (not recorded which). Every receptor here comes from a woman aged 45 to 65 in good health.

The chain couples TRBV5-1 to TRBJ2-6; TCRdb's D gene call, TRBD1, goes unchecked for lack of DNA. Germline values: CDR1 SGHRS, CDR2 YFSETQ. The CDR3 is made up of 16 amino acids. The CDR3 here is CASSLIRPRGANVLTF.

The chain recombines TRBV6-1 with TRBJ2-5; checking the TCRdb D call of TRBD1 is not possible without DNA. This CDR3 spans 12 amino acids. The germline V gene has CDR1 MNHNS and CDR2 SASEGT. This chain's CDR3 is CASSDPGKTQYF.

CDR3: CASSPPGGAGNTEAFF. This sequence joins TRBV7-9 and TRBJ1-1; checking the TCRdb D call of TRBD1 is not possible without DNA. Germline V gives CDR1 SEHNR, CDR2 FQNEAQ (reference sequence). There are 16 residues in the CDR3.

V is TRBV29-1 and J is TRBJ2-3; there is no DNA to check the TCRdb D call of TRBD2. Per germline, CDR1 SQVTM and CDR2 ANQGSEA. The CDR3 is 13 residues long. CDR3 sequence reads: CSVDRSGTDTQYF.

The chain carries TRBV29-1 and TRBJ2-5; the TRBD1 assignment by TCRdb is unverifiable without DNA. Germline CDR1 is SQVTM and CDR2 is ANQGSEA. This CDR3 is built from 14 residues. The CDR3 here is CSVWRQGARETQYF. Combining the CDR3 with reference TRBV29-1 and TRBJ2-5 gives the whole variable domain SAVISQKPSRDICQRGTSLTIQCQVDSQVTMMFWYRQQPGQSLTLIATANQGSEATYESGFVIDKFPISRPNLTFSTLTVSNMSPEDSSIYLCSVWRQGARETQYFGPGTRLLVL.

J is TRBJ2-1 and V is TRBV12-3 or TRBV12-4; TCRdb's D call of TRBD2 is untestable without DNA. CDR3 length: 16 residues. The CDR3 here is CASDARGTTVYNEQFF.

The rearrangement links TRBV27 to TRBJ2-5; TCRdb's D call of TRBD1 is untestable without DNA. The CDR3 totals 14 residues. Germline assignment: CDR1 MNHEY and CDR2 SMNVEV (reference sequence). CDR3 region: CASSLSGGAETQYF.

CDR3 sequence: CSARTGYYQPQHF. J is TRBJ1-5 and V is TRBV20-1; TCRdb's assignment of TRBD1 cannot be checked, as there is no DNA. The CDR3 consists of 13 residues. Germline V gene lookup returns CDR1 DFQATT and CDR2 SNEGSKA (reference sequence).

The chain links TRBV29-1 to TRBJ2-7. Germline assignment: CDR1 SQVTM and CDR2 ANQGSEA. The CDR3 spans 11 residues. CDR3 amino acids: CSAALSYEQYF.